This TCR beta chain was found in a study of blood T cell repertoires in COVID-19. Study-wide context: Material from acute and convalescent COVID-19 was sourced from the United States, Italy and Spain. PBMCs, B-cell-depleted T cells, or T cells provided the cDNA or gDNA that made up the material.

The age range of participants was 18 to 89 years, with residence in under 30 US areas. V lost 6 bases, J lost 2 bases, and 8 bases lay in between. This CDR3 spans 12 amino acids. Germline V gene data show CDR1 as KGHSH and CDR2 as LQKENI. This clone has only a few counts. Study processing details: Amplified reference gene primers provided the basis for estimating nucleated cell counts. TCRdb's copy holds only in-frame clones and misses some; the assay was immunoSEQ multiplex PCR. That table furnishes V, J and clone size, whereas the DNA furnished D and trimming. The data show under 250,000 clones, 65% to 90% seen once.

Sequencing used PBMCs or T cells enriched from blood (not recorded which). This TCR derives from a woman between 50 and 59 years old with acute COVID-19. This rearrangement joins TRBV18 to TRBJ2-7; D might be TRBD1 (5 bases). CDR3 nucleotides: TGTGCCAGCTCGACAGTTACCTACGAGCAGTACTTC. This gives the protein CASSTVTYEQYF.